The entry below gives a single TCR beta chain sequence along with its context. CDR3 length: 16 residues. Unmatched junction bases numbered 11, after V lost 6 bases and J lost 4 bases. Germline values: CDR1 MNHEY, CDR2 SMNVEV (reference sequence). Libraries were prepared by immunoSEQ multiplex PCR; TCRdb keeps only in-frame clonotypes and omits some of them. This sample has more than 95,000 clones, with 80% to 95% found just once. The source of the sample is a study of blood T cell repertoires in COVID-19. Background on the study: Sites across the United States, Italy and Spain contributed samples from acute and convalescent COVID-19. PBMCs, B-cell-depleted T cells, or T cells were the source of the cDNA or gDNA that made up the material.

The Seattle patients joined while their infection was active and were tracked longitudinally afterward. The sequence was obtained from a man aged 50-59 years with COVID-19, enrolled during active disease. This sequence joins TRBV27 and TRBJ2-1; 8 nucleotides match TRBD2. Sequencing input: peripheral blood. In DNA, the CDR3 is TGTGCCAGCAGGAAAAGCTTAGCGGGAAGGTACAATGAGCAGTTCTTC. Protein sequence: CASRKSLAGRYNEQFF.